This T cell receptor beta chain was recovered during a study of blood T cell repertoires in COVID-19. At the level of the study: PBMCs, B-cell-depleted T cells, or T cells were the source of the cDNA or gDNA that made up the material.

Some clones are missing from TCRdb's copy, which holds only in-frame ones; the method was immunoSEQ multiplex PCR. The table records about 160,000 clones, around four fifths of them present only once. This clone was counted between two and nine times. The junction differs from germline at one of its ends, possibly a read error. CDR3 size: 15 residues. Germline CDR1 reads SGHNT; CDR2 reads YYREEE (reference sequence). The V call is TRBV5-4, the J call TRBJ2-7; 14 positions agree with TRBD2. This receptor was obtained from a woman of 80 years or more with acute or convalescent COVID-19. Sequencing was done on a sample of peripheral blood. Written as DNA, the CDR3 is TGTGCCAGCAGTTTGGGACTAGCGGGAGAATACGAGCAGTACTTC. Translating it yields CASSLGLAGEYEQYF.